This T cell receptor (beta chain) was sequenced during a study of cytomegalovirus exposure and HLA in healthy donors. This CDR3 has 15 residues. Germline V gene data show CDR1 as ENHRY and CDR2 as SYGVKD. The junction had 9 bases not matched to a gene; V was cut back by 6 bases and J by 4 bases. With 60 Vbeta and 13 Jbeta primers, the PCR was carried out. Only in-frame clones appear in the TCRdb table, and some are missing; sequencing was by immunoSEQ multiplex PCR. The data contain approximately 210,000 clones, approximately 85% of them seen just once; the ten biggest clones take up about 1.7%. Whole-study findings and limits: Cytomegalovirus association was assigned to approximately 160 TCR beta chains.

Of note for this clone: Antigen specificity is unknown.

Sequencing used PBMCs. This TCR was sampled from a man between 18 and 35 years old in good health and CMV-seronegative. The chain links TRBV10-3 to TRBJ1-2; 9 bases fit TRBD1. The CDR3 coding sequence is TGTGCCATCAGCGGGACAGGGCCCACCAGCTATGGCTACACCTTC. This encodes CAISGTGPTSYGYTF.